This entry lists 30 T cell receptor beta chains sequenced from one sample in a study of memory CD4+ T cells and cytomegalovirus serostatus. Clones were sequenced by immunoSEQ multiplex PCR, and TCRdb holds only the in-frame ones, with some missing. The sample has about 61,000 clones; 82% are singletons. The sort gate was single viable CD3+CD4+CD8-CD45RO+ cells for memory CD4+ T cells. Input material: memory CD4+ T cells from blood. These receptors came from an adult in good health and CMV-seronegative.

V and J are TRBV11-2 and TRBJ2-7; 7 nucleotides agree with TRBD2. Germline-derived CDR1 and CDR2 are SGHAT and FQNNGV. The CDR3 length is 17 residues. V lost 5 bases, J lost 2 bases, and 15 bases stayed unmatched. For the CDR3, the DNA is TGTGCCAGCAGCCCCCTTAGTCGGCGGGGGACCGCCTACGAGCAGTACTTC. Translated, it gives CASSPLSRRGTAYEQYF.

This rearrangement joins TRBV23-1 to TRBJ1-1, with D perhaps TRBD1 (5 bases). TRBV23-1 is classed as an ORF, of uncertain function. V lost 4 bases and J lost 1, with 10 bases in between. This CDR3 is built from 14 residues. The CDR3 coding sequence is TGCGCCAGCAGTCGCTGGGGGACGAACACTGAAGCTTTCTTT. Protein sequence: CASSRWGTNTEAFF.

This clone was detected once. The V gene is TRBV7-3, the J gene TRBJ2-5; no clear D gene. The CDR3 is made up of 13 amino acids. Germline CDR1 is SGHTA and CDR2 is FQGTGA. V was pared by 0 bases and J by 3 bases, with 5 bases between. The CDR3 spells CASSLTPEETQYF. The CDR3 DNA sequence: TGTGCCAGCAGCTTAACGCCCGAAGAGACCCAGTACTTC.

CDR3 sequence (DNA): TGTGCCTGGAGTCGACTAGCGGGGTACACCGGGGAGCTGTTTTTT. This codes for CAWSRLAGYTGELFF. The V call is TRBV30, the J call TRBJ2-2; 11 bases are shared with TRBD2. The CDR3 totals 15 residues. V shed 2 bases, J shed 3 bases, and the junction held 2 bases outside the gene matches. Per germline, CDR1 GTSNPN and CDR2 SVGIG (reference sequence).

In DNA, the CDR3 is TGTGCCAGCAGTGACTCGGGCAATCAGCCCCAGCATTTT. Its protein product is CASSDSGNQPQHF. The V gene is TRBV6-4, the J gene TRBJ1-5, with D unclear. Germline loops: CDR1 MRHNA, CDR2 SNTAGT. The ends were cut back, 0 bases at V and 2 bases at J, with 2 bases in the middle. The CDR3 has 13 amino acids.

The chain uses TRBV5-1 and TRBJ2-5; 10 bases map to TRBD2. Germline-derived CDR1 and CDR2 are SGHRS and YFSETQ. The CDR3 totals 14 residues. V was pared by 5 bases and J by 2 bases, with 3 bases of the junction left unmatched. DNA of the CDR3: TGCGCCAGCAGGTGGACTAGCGGACAAGAGACCCAGTACTTC. It is translated as CASRWTSGQETQYF.

V is TRBV5-6 and J is TRBJ2-7; D possibly matches TRBD1 or TRBD2 (5 bases each). Trimming removed 4 bases at V and 3 bases at J, with 17 bases between. CDR1 SGHDT and CDR2 YYEEEE come from the germline V gene. This CDR3 spans 15 amino acids. CDR3 nucleotides: TGTGCCAGCAGCCAAGGGCCCGGGGCAATCTACGAGCAGTACTTC. Its protein is CASSQGPGAIYEQYF.

The V gene is TRBV7-3, the J gene TRBJ2-7, with 8 bases aligning to TRBD2. Trimming at V came to 0 bases and at J to 6 bases, leaving 7 bases not matched to a gene. CDR3 length: 15 residues. The germline gives CDR1 SGHTA, CDR2 FQGTGA. The CDR3 region is CASSLTLTSAAEQYF. The CDR3 nucleotides are TGTGCCAGCAGCTTAACGCTGACTAGCGCGGCCGAGCAGTACTTC.

V is TRBV14 and J is TRBJ2-1; D gene uncertain. In germline, CDR1 is SGHDN, CDR2 FVKESK. This CDR3 region has 13 residues. Trimming took 4 bases from V and 2 from J, leaving 6 bases between them. CDR3 bases: TGTGCCAGCAGCCCGGGCCCCTACAATGAGCAGTTCTTC. Translating gives CASSPGPYNEQFF. Looking up the rest from reference TRBV14 and TRBJ2-1 gives the full variable domain: EAGVTQFPSHSVIEKGQTVTLRCDPISGHDNLYWYRRVMGKEIKFLLHFVKESKQDESGMPNNRFLAERTGGTYSTLKVQPAELEDSGVYFCASSPGPYNEQFFGPGTRLTVL.

The chain combines TRBV5-1 with TRBJ2-5; D possibly matches TRBD1 or TRBD2 (5 bases each). Per germline, CDR1 SGHRS and CDR2 YFSETQ. Trimming removed 4 bases from V and 4 bases from J, with 17 bases in between. The CDR3 totals 15 residues. This CDR3 reads CASSRPAERGETQYF. The CDR3 DNA sequence: TGCGCCAGCAGCCGGCCGGCGGAGAGGGGAGAGACCCAGTACTTC.

The rearrangement links TRBV28 to TRBJ2-5; TRBD1 aligns across 7 bases. This CDR3 contains 16 residues. Germline V gene data show CDR1 as MDHEN and CDR2 as SYDVKM. Trimming took 5 bases from V and 2 from J; bases not matched to a gene: 11. CDR3 DNA: TGTGCCAGCAGTCTCGAACCGGGACAGATACAAGAGACCCAGTACTTC. Translation gives CASSLEPGQIQETQYF.

The chain combines TRBV20-1 with TRBJ2-7; D is ambiguous. The CDR3 is made up of 10 amino acids. The V gene's germline CDR1 is DFQATT and CDR2 SNEGSKA (reference sequence). Trimming left V 7 bases short and J 3 bases short, with 7 bases between. This CDR3 is CSGGFYEQYF. CDR3 nucleotides: TGCAGTGGAGGATTCTACGAGCAGTACTTC.

The rearrangement uses TRBV10-1 and TRBJ2-3; 10 nucleotides agree with TRBD1. With 8 bases clipped from V and 4 bases from J, the junction kept 9 bases outside the gene matches. CDR3 length: 15 residues. From germline, CDR1 is WNHNN and CDR2 SYGVQD (reference sequence). CDR3 region: CASGDRGKGPDTQYF. CDR3 DNA: TGCGCCAGCGGGGACAGGGGAAAGGGCCCAGATACGCAGTATTTT.

The V call is TRBV18, the J call TRBJ1-2, with TRBD1 identical over 8 bases. This CDR3 spans 13 amino acids. The germline V gene encodes CDR1 KGHSH and CDR2 LQKENI. Unmatched junction bases numbered 5, after V lost 4 bases and J lost 7 bases. CDR3 DNA: TGTGCCAGCTCACTCGGACAGGGAAGTGGCTACACCTTC. Amino acid sequence: CASSLGQGSGYTF.

In this sample, this clone turned up a few times. This chain uses TRBV30 with TRBJ1-1; no clear D gene. Trimming left V 4 bases short and J 1 base short, with 4 bases between. The germline V gene has CDR1 GTSNPN and CDR2 SVGIG (reference sequence). The CDR3 sequence is 11 residues long. CDR3 DNA sequence: TGTGCCTGGAAGGGGAACACTGAAGCTTTCTTT. Translating gives CAWKGNTEAFF.

This clone was detected only a few times. V is TRBV19 and J is TRBJ1-1, with D uncertain. The CDR3 runs to 13 residues. From germline, CDR1 is LNHDA and CDR2 SQIVND (reference sequence). V gave up 9 bases and J gave up 7 bases, with 18 bases separating them. In nucleotides, the CDR3 is TGTGCCAGACGGGAGGCAGCACCCGATGAAGCTTTCTTT. This gives the protein CARREAAPDEAFF.

This sequence joins TRBV12-5 and TRBJ1-1; D is ambiguous. The CDR3 loop spans 13 amino acids. Per the germline V gene, CDR1 is LGHNT and CDR2 is FRNRAP. Deletions cut 6 bases from V and 5 bases from J, with 13 bases between. This chain's CDR3 is CASGAGPGTEAFF. In DNA, the CDR3 is TGTGCTAGTGGAGCAGGACCGGGTACTGAAGCTTTCTTT. Full variable domain (outside the CDR3, taken from reference TRBV12-5 and TRBJ1-1): DARVTQTPRHKVTEMGQEVTMRCQPILGHNTVFWYRQTMMQGLELLAYFRNRAPLDDSGMPKDRFSAEMPDATLATLKIQPSEPRDSAVYFCASGAGPGTEAFFGQGTRLTVV.

This chain uses TRBV19 with TRBJ1-1; no clear D gene. V dropped 5 bases and J dropped 2 bases, with 9 bases sitting between them. The V gene's germline CDR1 is LNHDA and CDR2 SQIVND (reference sequence). The CDR3 length is 13 residues. The CDR3 region has the DNA TGTGCCAGTAGTCCCCGGCCAAACACTGAAGCTTTCTTT. Protein: CASSPRPNTEAFF.

This chain joins TRBV7-9 and TRBJ2-5, with TRBD1 identical over 8 bases. V was clipped by 6 bases and J by 5 bases; unmatched bases: 11. Looked up from germline, CDR1 is SEHNR and CDR2 is FQNEAQ (reference sequence). The CDR3 is 15 residues long. The CDR3 region has the DNA TGTGCCAGCAGTTATCAGGGGGCCGGAGTGGAGACCCAGTACTTC. It codes for CASSYQGAGVETQYF. Variable domain in full (rest from reference TRBV7-9 and TRBJ2-5): DTGVSQNPRHKITKRGQNVTFRCDPISEHNRLYWYRQTLGQGPEFLTYFQNEAQLEKSRLLSDRFSAERPKGSFSTLEIQRTEQGDSAMYLCASSYQGAGVETQYFGPGTRLLVL.

This chain links TRBV19 with TRBJ2-1; 10 bases agree with TRBD2. The J segment lost 6 bases and the V segment lost 0 bases, leaving 5 bases of the junction unmatched. CDR1 is LNHDA and CDR2 is SQIVND in the germline V gene (reference sequence). CDR3 size: 16 residues. CDR3 sequence reads: CASSIESLAGVNEQFF. CDR3 coding DNA: TGTGCCAGTAGTATAGAAAGTCTAGCGGGAGTCAATGAGCAGTTCTTC.

The V and J genes are TRBV28 and TRBJ2-5, with 8 positions matching TRBD2. J lost 4 bases, V lost 4 bases, and 11 bases had no gene match. Looked up from germline, CDR1 is MDHEN and CDR2 is SYDVKM. The CDR3 covers 16 residues. CDR3 sequence (DNA): TGTGCCAGCAGTTCCGGTATAGCGGGATGGGGAGAGACCCAGTACTTC. This codes for CASSSGIAGWGETQYF.

The chain joins TRBV2 to TRBJ2-7; no definite D call. This CDR3 has 14 residues. Trimming removed 2 bases at V and 3 bases at J, with 11 bases between. Germline CDR1 is SNHLY and CDR2 is FYNNEI. The CDR3 DNA is TGTGCCAGCAGTGAATTAGAGGATCTCTACGAGCAGTACTTC. It specifies CASSELEDLYEQYF. Full variable domain (rest looked up from reference TRBV2 and TRBJ2-7): EPEVTQTPSHQVTQMGQEVILRCVPISNHLYFYWYRQILGQKVEFLVSFYNNEISEKSEIFDDQFSVERPDGSNFTLKIRSTKLEDSAMYFCASSELEDLYEQYFGPGTRLTVT.

This rearrangement joins TRBV28 to TRBJ2-1; 11 bases line up with TRBD2. The CDR3 runs 17 residues. The germline CDR1 and CDR2 sequences are MDHEN and SYDVKM. Unmatched junction bases numbered 11, after V lost 5 bases and J lost 5 bases. The CDR3 nucleotides are TGTGCCAGCAGTGACTCGAGGACTAGCGGGTTGGACAATGAGCAGTTCTTC. Protein sequence: CASSDSRTSGLDNEQFF.

V and J are TRBV21-1 and TRBJ1-5; the D segment call TRBD1 is taken from the table without a DNA check. TRBV21-1 is a pseudogene. The CDR3 totals 20 residues. CDR3 DNA: TGTGCCAGCAGCAAAGATTTCCTCCGACAGCCGATGAGACCCAATCAGCCCCAGCATTTT. It specifies CASSKDFLRQPMRPNQPQHF.

This rearrangement joins TRBV5-4 to TRBJ1-5; no clear D gene. Germline CDR1 SGHNT, CDR2 YYREEE (reference sequence). V was clipped by 3 bases and J by 0 bases, with 19 bases between them. CDR3 length: 18 residues. The CDR3 coding sequence is TGTGCCAGCAGCTCCGACCTAACAGCGGAAAATAGCAATCAGCCCCAGCATTTT. Protein sequence: CASSSDLTAENSNQPQHF. Full variable domain (remainder filled in from reference TRBV5-4 and TRBJ1-5): ETGVTQSPTHLIKTRGQQVTLRCSSQSGHNTVSWYQQALGQGPQFIFQYYREEENGRGNFPPRFSGLQFPNYSSELNVNALELDDSALYLCASSSDLTAENSNQPQHFGDGTRLSIL.

V gene TRBV27 combines with J gene TRBJ2-1, with a tentative D call TRBD2 (5 bases). Germline CDR1 reads MNHEY; CDR2 reads SMNVEV (reference sequence). This CDR3 has 17 amino acids. V lost 2 bases to trimming and J lost 8 bases, with 22 bases between them. The CDR3: CASSLDPPAEEWDEQFF. DNA of the CDR3: TGTGCCAGCAGTTTAGATCCCCCGGCGGAGGAGTGGGATGAGCAGTTCTTC.

The V and J genes are TRBV4-2 and TRBJ1-6; TRBD1 is a possible D gene (6 bases). The CDR3 runs to 16 residues. Germline CDR1 and CDR2: LGHNA and YNFKEQ. V was cut by 0 bases and J by 6 bases, with 12 bases left in between. The CDR3 DNA is TGTGCCAGCAGCCAAGATCGCAAGGGGGGTAATTCACCCCTCCACTTT. It is translated as CASSQDRKGGNSPLHF.

Only one count was recorded for this clone. CDR3 sequence: CASRTDLPESTIYF. The CDR3 DNA reads TGTGCCAGCAGGACAGACCTTCCTGAGAGCACCATATATTTT. This chain links TRBV2 with TRBJ1-3; maybe TRBD1 (5 bases). V was clipped by 6 bases and J by 9 bases, with 18 bases between them. The length of the CDR3 is 14 residues. CDR1 is SNHLY and CDR2 is FYNNEI in the germline V gene. The whole variable domain, remainder taken from reference TRBV2 and TRBJ1-3, is EPEVTQTPSHQVTQMGQEVILRCVPISNHLYFYWYRQILGQKVEFLVSFYNNEISEKSEIFDDQFSVERPDGSNFTLKIRSTKLEDSAMYFCASRTDLPESTIYFGEGSWLTVV.

This chain uses TRBV5-6 with TRBJ1-3; D is perhaps TRBD1 (5 bases). The CDR3 sequence is 15 residues long. Trimming left V 4 bases short and J 2 bases short, with 13 bases between. CDR1 is SGHDT, CDR2 YYEEEE, per germline. The CDR3 spells CASSITGTAGNTIYF. The CDR3 DNA reads TGTGCCAGCAGCATTACCGGGACCGCTGGAAACACCATATATTTT.

The chain recombines TRBV30 with TRBJ1-4; no firm D call. CDR1 and CDR2 (germline): GTSNPN, SVGIG (reference sequence). This CDR3 is 16 amino acids long. Trimming removed 1 base at V and 1 base at J, with 13 bases between. CDR3 coding DNA: TGTGCCTGGAGTGGGGCCCGACTGGGAACTAATGAAAAACTGTTTTTT. Translation gives CAWSGARLGTNEKLFF.